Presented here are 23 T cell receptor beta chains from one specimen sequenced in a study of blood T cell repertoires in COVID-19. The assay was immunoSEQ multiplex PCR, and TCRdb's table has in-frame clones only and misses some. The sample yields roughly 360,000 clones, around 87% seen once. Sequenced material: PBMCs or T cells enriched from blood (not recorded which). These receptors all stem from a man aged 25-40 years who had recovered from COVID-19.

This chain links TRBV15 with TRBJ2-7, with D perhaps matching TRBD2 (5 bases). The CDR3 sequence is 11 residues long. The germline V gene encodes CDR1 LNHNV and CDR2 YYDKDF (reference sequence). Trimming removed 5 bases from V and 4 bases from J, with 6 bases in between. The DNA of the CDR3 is TGTGCCACCAGCGGGAGTTACGAGCAGTACTTC. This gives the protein CATSGSYEQYF. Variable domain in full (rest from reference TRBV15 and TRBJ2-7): DAMVIQNPRYQVTQFGKPVTLSCSQTLNHNVMYWYQQKSSQAPKLLFHYYDKDFNNEADTPDNFQSRRPNTSFCFLDIRSPGLGDTAMYLCATSGSYEQYFGPGTRLTVT.

CDR3 sequence reads: CASSWGVTGELFF. CDR3 bases: TGTGCCAGCAGTTGGGGGGTCACCGGGGAGCTGTTTTTT. V usage is TRBV12-3 or TRBV12-4 and J usage is TRBJ2-2; D perhaps matches TRBD2 (6 bases). With 4 bases removed from V and 4 bases from J, the gap between germline ends came to 7 bases. The CDR3 has 13 amino acids.

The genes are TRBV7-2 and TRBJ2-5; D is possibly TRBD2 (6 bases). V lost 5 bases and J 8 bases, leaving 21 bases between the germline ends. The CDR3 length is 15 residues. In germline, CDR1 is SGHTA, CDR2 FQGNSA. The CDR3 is CASSHVERAQGTQYF. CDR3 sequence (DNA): TGTGCCAGCAGCCACGTGGAGCGGGCGCAGGGAACCCAGTACTTC. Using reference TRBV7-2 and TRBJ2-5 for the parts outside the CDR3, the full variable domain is GAGVSQSPSNKVTEKGKDVELRCDPISGHTALYWYRQSLGQGLEFLIYFQGNSAPDKSGLPSDRFSAERTGGSVSTLTIQRTQQEDSAVYLCASSHVERAQGTQYFGPGTRLLVL.

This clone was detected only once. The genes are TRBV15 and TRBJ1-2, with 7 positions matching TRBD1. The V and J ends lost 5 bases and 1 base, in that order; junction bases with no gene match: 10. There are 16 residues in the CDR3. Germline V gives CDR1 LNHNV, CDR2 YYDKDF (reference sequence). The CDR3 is CATSLPGQTLNYGYTF. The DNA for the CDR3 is TGTGCCACCAGCCTCCCGGGACAGACACTTAACTATGGCTACACCTTC.

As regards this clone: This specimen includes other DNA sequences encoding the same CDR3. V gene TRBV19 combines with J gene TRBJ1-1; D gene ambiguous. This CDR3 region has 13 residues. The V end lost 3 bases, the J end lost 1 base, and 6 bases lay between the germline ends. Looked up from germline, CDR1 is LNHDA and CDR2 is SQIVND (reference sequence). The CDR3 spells CASSIGGNTEAFF. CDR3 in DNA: TGTGCCAGTAGTATCGGCGGGAACACTGAAGCTTTCTTT. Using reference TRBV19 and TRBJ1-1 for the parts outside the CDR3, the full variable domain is DGGITQSPKYLFRKEGQNVTLSCEQNLNHDAMYWYRQDPGQGLRLIYYSQIVNDFQKGDIAEGYSVSREKKESFPLTVTSAQKNPTAFYLCASSIGGNTEAFFGQGTRLTVV.

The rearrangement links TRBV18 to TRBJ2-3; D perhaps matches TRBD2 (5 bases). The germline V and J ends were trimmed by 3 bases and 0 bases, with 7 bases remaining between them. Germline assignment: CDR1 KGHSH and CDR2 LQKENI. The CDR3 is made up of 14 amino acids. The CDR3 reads CASSPASSTDTQYF. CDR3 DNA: TGTGCCAGCTCACCGGCTAGCAGCACAGATACGCAGTATTTT.

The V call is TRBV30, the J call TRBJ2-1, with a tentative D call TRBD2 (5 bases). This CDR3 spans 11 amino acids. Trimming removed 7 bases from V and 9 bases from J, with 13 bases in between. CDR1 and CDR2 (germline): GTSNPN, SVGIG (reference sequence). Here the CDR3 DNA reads TGTGCCTTGACGGGGTTGACTGAGCAGTTCTTC. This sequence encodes CALTGLTEQFF. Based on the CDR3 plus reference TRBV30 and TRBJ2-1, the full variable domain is SQTIHQWPATLVQPVGSPLSLECTVEGTSNPNLYWYRQAAGRGLQLLFYSVGIGQISSEVPQNLSASRPQDRQFILSSKKLLLSDSGFYLCALTGLTEQFFGPGTRLTVL.

The chain's CDR3 is CASRDRVSEKLFF. CDR3 in DNA: TGTGCCAGCAGGGACAGGGTTTCTGAAAAACTGTTTTTT. The rearrangement joins TRBV6-5 to TRBJ1-4, with 8 bases that match TRBD1. CDR1 is MNHEY, CDR2 SVGAGI, per germline. V was pared by 6 bases and J by 7 bases, with 4 bases of the junction left unmatched. CDR3 length: 13 residues.

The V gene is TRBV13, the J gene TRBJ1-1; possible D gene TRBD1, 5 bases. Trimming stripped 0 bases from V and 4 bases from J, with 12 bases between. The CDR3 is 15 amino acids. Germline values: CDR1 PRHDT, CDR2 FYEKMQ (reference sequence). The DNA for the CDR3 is TGTGCCAGCAGCTTAGGGGACATTTTAGGCACTGAAGCTTTCTTT. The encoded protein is CASSLGDILGTEAFF.

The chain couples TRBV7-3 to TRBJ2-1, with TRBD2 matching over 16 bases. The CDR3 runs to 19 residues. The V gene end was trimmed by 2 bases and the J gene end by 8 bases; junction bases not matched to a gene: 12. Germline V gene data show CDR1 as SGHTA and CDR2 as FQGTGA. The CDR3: CASSLWGLAGGPVVDEQFF. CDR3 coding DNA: TGTGCCAGCAGCTTATGGGGACTAGCGGGGGGGCCGGTAGTCGATGAGCAGTTCTTC.

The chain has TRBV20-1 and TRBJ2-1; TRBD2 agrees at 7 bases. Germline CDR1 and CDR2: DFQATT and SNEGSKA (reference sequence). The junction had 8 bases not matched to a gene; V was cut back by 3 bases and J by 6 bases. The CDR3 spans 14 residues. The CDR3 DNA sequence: TGCAGTGCTAGTTGGGCTAGCGGATTCAATGAGCAGTTCTTC. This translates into CSASWASGFNEQFF.

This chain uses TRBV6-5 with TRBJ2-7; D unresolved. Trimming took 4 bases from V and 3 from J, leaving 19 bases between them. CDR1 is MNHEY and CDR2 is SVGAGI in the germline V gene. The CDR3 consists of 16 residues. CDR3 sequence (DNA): TGTGCCAGCAGTTCTACCCGCGGAACCGTTTACTACGAGCAGTACTTC. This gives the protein CASSSTRGTVYYEQYF.

The CDR3 spells CACDSYGYTF. CDR3 nucleotide sequence: TGTGCCTGTGACTCGTATGGCTACACCTTC. This chain joins TRBV30 and TRBJ1-2; D unresolved. The CDR3 totals 10 residues. The V end was cut by 6 bases, the J end by 5 bases, with 7 bases between. Germline CDR1 and CDR2: GTSNPN and SVGIG (reference sequence).

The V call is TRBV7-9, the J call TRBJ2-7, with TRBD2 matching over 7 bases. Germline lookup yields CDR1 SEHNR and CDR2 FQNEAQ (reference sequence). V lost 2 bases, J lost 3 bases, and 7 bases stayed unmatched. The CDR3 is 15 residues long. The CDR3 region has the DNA TGTGCCAGCAGCTTAAGGGGCGGGGGTGACTACGAGCAGTACTTC. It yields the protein CASSLRGGGDYEQYF.

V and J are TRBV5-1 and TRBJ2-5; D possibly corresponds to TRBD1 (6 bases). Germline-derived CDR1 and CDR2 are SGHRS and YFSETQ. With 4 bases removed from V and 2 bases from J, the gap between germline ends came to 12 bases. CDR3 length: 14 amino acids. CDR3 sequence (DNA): TGCGCCAGCAGCCTCGGACAGCAACAAGAGACCCAGTACTTC. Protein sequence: CASSLGQQQETQYF.

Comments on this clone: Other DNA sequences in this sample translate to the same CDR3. DNA for the CDR3: TGTGCCAGCAGTTATCGGACAGCGAACTATGGCTACACCTTC. This encodes CASSYRTANYGYTF. This rearrangement joins TRBV6-5 to TRBJ1-2; possible D gene TRBD1, 6 bases. The CDR3 runs 14 residues. Trimming stripped 3 bases from V and 2 bases from J, with 10 bases between. Per the germline V gene, CDR1 is MNHEY and CDR2 is SVGAGI.

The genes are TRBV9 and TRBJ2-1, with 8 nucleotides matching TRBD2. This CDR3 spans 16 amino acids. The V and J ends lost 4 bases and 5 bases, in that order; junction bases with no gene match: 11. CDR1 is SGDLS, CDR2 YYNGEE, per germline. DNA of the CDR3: TGTGCCAGCAGCCCGGGAGGGCAAGTGAAGAACAATGAGCAGTTCTTC. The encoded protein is CASSPGGQVKNNEQFF.

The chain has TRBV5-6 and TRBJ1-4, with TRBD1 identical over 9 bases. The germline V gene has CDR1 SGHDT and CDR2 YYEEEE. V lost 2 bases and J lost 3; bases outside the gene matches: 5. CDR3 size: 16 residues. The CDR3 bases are TGTGCCAGCAGCTTCGGGACAGGGCAATCTAATGAAAAACTGTTTTTT. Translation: CASSFGTGQSNEKLFF.

The CDR3 region has the DNA TGTGCCAGTAGCCCTTCGGACACTGAAGCTTTCTTT. Amino acids: CASSPSDTEAFF. V gene TRBV19 combines with J gene TRBJ1-1; D ambiguous. Trimming removed 6 bases at V and 3 bases at J, with 8 bases between. CDR1 and CDR2 from the germline V gene are LNHDA and SQIVND (reference sequence). This CDR3 contains 12 residues.

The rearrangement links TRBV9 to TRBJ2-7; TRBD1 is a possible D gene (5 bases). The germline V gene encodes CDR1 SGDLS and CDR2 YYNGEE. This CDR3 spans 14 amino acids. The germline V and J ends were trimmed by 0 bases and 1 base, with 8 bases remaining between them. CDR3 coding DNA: TGTGCCAGCAGCGTAGGGTCAGGGTCCTACGAGCAGTACTTC. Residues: CASSVGSGSYEQYF.

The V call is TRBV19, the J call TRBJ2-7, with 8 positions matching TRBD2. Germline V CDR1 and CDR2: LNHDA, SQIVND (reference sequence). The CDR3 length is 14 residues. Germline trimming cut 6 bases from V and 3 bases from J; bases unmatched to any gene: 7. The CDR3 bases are TGTGCCAGTAGCCCAATAGCGGGACACTACGAGCAGTACTTC. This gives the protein CASSPIAGHYEQYF.

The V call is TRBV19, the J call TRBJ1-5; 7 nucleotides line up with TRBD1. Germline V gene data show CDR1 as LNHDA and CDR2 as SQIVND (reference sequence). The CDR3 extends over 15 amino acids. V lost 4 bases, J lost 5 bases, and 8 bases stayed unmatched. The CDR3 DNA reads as TGTGCCAGTAGTAGGGGACAGAGTTACCATCAGCCCCAGCATTTT. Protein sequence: CASSRGQSYHQPQHF. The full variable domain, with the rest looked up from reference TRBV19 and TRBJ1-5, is DGGITQSPKYLFRKEGQNVTLSCEQNLNHDAMYWYRQDPGQGLRLIYYSQIVNDFQKGDIAEGYSVSREKKESFPLTVTSAQKNPTAFYLCASSRGQSYHQPQHFGDGTRLSIL.

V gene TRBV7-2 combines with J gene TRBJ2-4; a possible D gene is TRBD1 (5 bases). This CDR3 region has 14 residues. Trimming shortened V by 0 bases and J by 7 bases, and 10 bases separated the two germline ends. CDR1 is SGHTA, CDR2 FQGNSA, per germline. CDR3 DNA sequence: TGTGCCAGCAGCTTAGCCCCAGGGAAGAACATTCAGTACTTC. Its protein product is CASSLAPGKNIQYF.